A single sample gave rise to the 9 T cell receptor beta chains below, sequenced in a study of OX40 agonist ivuxolimab in advanced cancers. Sequencing was performed with immunoSEQ multiplex PCR; in TCRdb, only in-frame clones are kept and a portion is missing. The table has about 82,000 clones, about nine tenths seen once. Sequencing used CD4+ or CD8+ T cells sorted from blood, obtained in a trial of the OX40 agonist ivuxolimab. The receptors come from an adult with an advanced solid tumor such as melanoma, head and neck, liver or kidney cancer.

The chain links TRBV6-5 to TRBJ2-7; 7 nucleotides match TRBD1. V was pared by 6 bases and J by 3 bases, with 8 bases of the junction left unmatched. CDR1 MNHEY and CDR2 SVGAGI come from the germline V gene. The CDR3 spans 14 residues. CDR3 protein: CASRPQTGDYEQYF. For the CDR3, the DNA is TGTGCCAGCAGGCCCCAAACAGGGGACTACGAGCAGTACTTC.

The CDR3 protein is CASSTSGTVSYEQYF. The CDR3 nucleotides read TGTGCCAGCAGCACATCCGGGACAGTATCCTACGAGCAGTACTTC. The chain has TRBV21-1 and TRBJ2-7; TRBD1, as called in the table, went unchecked against the DNA. TRBV21-1 is annotated as a pseudogene. This CDR3 contains 15 residues.

The chain combines TRBV29-1 with TRBJ2-7; D uncertain. V lost 0 bases and J 0 bases, leaving 12 bases between the germline ends. The CDR3 is 15 amino acids. The germline V gene encodes CDR1 SQVTM and CDR2 ANQGSEA. The CDR3 spells CSVEDRTSVSYEQYF. The CDR3 DNA reads as TGCAGCGTTGAAGATCGAACCAGTGTCTCCTACGAGCAGTACTTC.

In regard to this clone: At the DNA level, this CDR3 is encoded by other sequences in the same sample as well. V and J are TRBV7-9 and TRBJ1-5; perhaps TRBD1 as D (5 bases). The CDR3 consists of 14 residues. The germline gives CDR1 SEHNR, CDR2 FQNEAQ (reference sequence). V lost 1 base, J lost 9 bases, and 13 bases lay in between. The CDR3, as DNA: TGTGCCAGCAGCTTAGGGACCCAGGGCTGGCCCCAGCATTTT. Translation: CASSLGTQGWPQHF.

The chain joins TRBV11-2 to TRBJ1-4, with a tentative D call TRBD1 (5 bases). The length of the CDR3 is 19 residues. Germline lookup yields CDR1 SGHAT and CDR2 FQNNGV. V gave up 1 base and J gave up 4 bases, with 22 bases separating them. The CDR3 nucleotides are TGTGCCAGCAGCTTAGGACAAACGGGTTGGGGGGGTGTTAATGAAAAACTGTTTTTT. Its protein product is CASSLGQTGWGGVNEKLFF.

This clone came up a few times. As DNA, the CDR3 is TGTGCCAGCAGCTTAGGGGCCGCGTTTCTTGGTTCACCCCTCCACTTT. Translation: CASSLGAAFLGSPLHF. The rearrangement uses TRBV11-2 and TRBJ1-6; D call uncertain. Germline assignment: CDR1 SGHAT and CDR2 FQNNGV. V was shortened by 1 base and J by 9 bases, with 16 bases between the two germline ends. The CDR3 loop spans 16 amino acids.

The chain couples TRBV11-2 to TRBJ2-7; D could derive from TRBD1 or TRBD2 (5 bases each). V gave up 3 bases and J gave up 0 bases, with 9 bases separating them. The CDR3 runs 14 residues. CDR1 is SGHAT, CDR2 FQNNGV, per germline. CDR3 in DNA: TGTGCCAGCAGCTTGGGACCCAGCTCCTACGAGCAGTACTTC. Residues: CASSLGPSSYEQYF.

This sequence joins TRBV4-3 and TRBJ2-5; the D gene is possibly TRBD1 (8 bases). Germline V gene data show CDR1 as LGHNA and CDR2 as YSLEER. The CDR3 totals 15 residues. Trimming stripped 0 bases from V and 5 bases from J, with 13 bases between. The CDR3 spells CASSQDTGGGETQYF. DNA for the CDR3: TGCGCCAGCAGCCAAGATACAGGGGGAGGGGAGACCCAGTACTTC.

The V gene is TRBV6-6, the J gene TRBJ2-5; D is unclear. Germline CDR1 and CDR2: MNHNY and SVGAGI (reference sequence). The length of the CDR3 is 13 residues. V lost 4 bases and J lost 2, with 8 bases in between. The CDR3 DNA sequence: TGTGCCAGCAGTTTTGGGTGGCAAGAGACCCAGTACTTC. Translating it yields CASSFGWQETQYF.